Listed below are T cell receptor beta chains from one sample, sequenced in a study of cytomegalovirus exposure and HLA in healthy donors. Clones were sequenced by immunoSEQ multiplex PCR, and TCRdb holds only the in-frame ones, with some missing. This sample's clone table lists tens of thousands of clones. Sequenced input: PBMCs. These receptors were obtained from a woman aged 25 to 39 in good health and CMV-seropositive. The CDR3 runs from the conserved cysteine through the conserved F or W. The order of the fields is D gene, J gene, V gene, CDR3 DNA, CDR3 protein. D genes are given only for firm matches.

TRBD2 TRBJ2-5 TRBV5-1 TGCGCCAGCAGCGAGGGACTAGCGGTGGAGACCCAGTACTTC CASSEGLAVETQYF
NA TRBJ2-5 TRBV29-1 TGCAGCGTTGATAGTGGTTTTACAGAGTATCAAGAGACCCAGTACTTC CSVDSGFTEYQETQYF
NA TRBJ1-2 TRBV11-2 TGTGCCAGCAGCACGCCACCAGGGCACGTCGTGTCAGCTAACTATGGCTACACCTTC CASSTPPGHVVSANYGYTF
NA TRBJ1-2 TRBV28 TGTGCCAGCAGTTCGACTCCCCCCTTTTATGGCTACACCTTC CASSSTPPFYGYTF
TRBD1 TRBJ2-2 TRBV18 TGTGCCAGCTCACCACCGGGGACAGGGTACTCGAACACCGGGGAGCTGTTTTTT CASSPPGTGYSNTGELFF
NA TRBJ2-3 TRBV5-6 TGTGCCAGCAGCTATACAGGAATAAGTCACACAGATACGCAGTATTTT CASSYTGISHTDTQYF
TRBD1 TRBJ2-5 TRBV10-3 TGTGCCATCAGTGCCAAGCCGACAGGGGCCGAGACCCAGTACTTC CAISAKPTGAETQYF
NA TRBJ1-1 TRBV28 TGTGCCAGCAGTCGGCGGAGGGGTACCACTGAAGCTTTCTTT CASSRRRGTTEAFF
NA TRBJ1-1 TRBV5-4 TGTGCCAGCAGCGCGACAGGTATCGGCACTGAAGCTTTCTTT CASSATGIGTEAFF
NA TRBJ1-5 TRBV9 TGTGCCAGCGCGGAGGGGGGGTCCATGATTCAGCCCCAGCATTTT CASAEGGSMIQPQHF
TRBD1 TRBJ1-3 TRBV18 TGTGCCAGCTCAACGGGACAGGGGATCTCTGGAAACACCATATATTTT CASSTGQGISGNTIYF
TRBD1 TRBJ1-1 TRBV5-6 TGTGCCAGCAGCTTCCTAAGGGGGCTAGCGAGAACTGAAGCTTTCTTT CASSFLRGLARTEAFF
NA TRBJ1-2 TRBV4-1 TGCGCCAGCAGCCATTCGGACAGAAACTATGGCTACACCTTC CASSHSDRNYGYTF
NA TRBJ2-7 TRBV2 TGTGCCGGCGTGGCGGGGGCGGGCGAGCAGTACTTC CAGVAGAGEQYF
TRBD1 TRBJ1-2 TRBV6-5 TGTGCCAGCATCGCAGGACAGGGCCTTAACTATGGCTACACCTTC CASIAGQGLNYGYTF
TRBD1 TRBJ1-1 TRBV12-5 TGTGCTAGTGGTTTGGGGACAGGGAGAGACAGCGTGAACACTGAAGCTTTCTTT CASGLGTGRDSVNTEAFF
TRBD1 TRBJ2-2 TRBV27 TGTGCCAGCAGTTCGGACAGGGTGGGCGGGGAGCTGTTTTTT CASSSDRVGGELFF